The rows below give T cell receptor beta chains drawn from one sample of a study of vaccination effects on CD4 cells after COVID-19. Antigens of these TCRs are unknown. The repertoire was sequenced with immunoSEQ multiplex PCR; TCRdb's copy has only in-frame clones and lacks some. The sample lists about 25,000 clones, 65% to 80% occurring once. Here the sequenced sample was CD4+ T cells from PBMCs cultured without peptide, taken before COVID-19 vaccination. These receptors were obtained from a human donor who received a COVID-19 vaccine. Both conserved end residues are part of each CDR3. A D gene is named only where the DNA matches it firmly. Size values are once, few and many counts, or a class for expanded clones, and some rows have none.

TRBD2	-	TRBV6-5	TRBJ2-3	TGTGCCAGCAGTACTAGCGGGGGGGGAGATACGCAGTATTTT	CASSTSGGGDTQYF
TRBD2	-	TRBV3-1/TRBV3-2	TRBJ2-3	TGTGCCAGCAGCCAAGGGGGACTAGCGGGTACTGGGTGGGGTGATACGCAGTATTTT	CASSQGGLAGTGWGDTQYF
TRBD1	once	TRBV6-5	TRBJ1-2	TGTGCCAGCAGTTCCCTCGTCTCCGGGACAGGGTATGGCTACACCTTC	CASSSLVSGTGYGYTF
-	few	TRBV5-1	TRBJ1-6	TGCGCCAGCAGCTCAATCAATTCACCCCTCCACTTT	CASSSINSPLHF
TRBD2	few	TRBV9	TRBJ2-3	TGTGCCAGCAGCGTAGTAGGGACTAGCGGGGGAGGTAGCACAGATACGCAGTATTTT	CASSVVGTSGGGSTDTQYF
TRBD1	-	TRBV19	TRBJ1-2	TGTGCCAGTAGTACGACAGGGGGTGGCTATGGCTACACCTTC	CASSTTGGGYGYTF
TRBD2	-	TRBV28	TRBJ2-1	TGTGCCAGCAGTCCAGGACTAGCGGTTTCTAATGAGCAGTTCTTC	CASSPGLAVSNEQFF
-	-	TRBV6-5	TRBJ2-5	TGTGCCAGCAGTCCCCGGGGAGGGGGCCAAGAGACCCAGTACTTC	CASSPRGGGQETQYF
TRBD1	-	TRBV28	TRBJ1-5	TGTGCCAGCAGTCCCCGACAGGGCTACTCTGGCAATCAGCCCCAGCATTTT	CASSPRQGYSGNQPQHF
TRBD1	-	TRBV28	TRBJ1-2	TGTGCCACACAAGGGGGGACAGGGGCGAGAGGCTACACCTTC	CATQGGTGARGYTF
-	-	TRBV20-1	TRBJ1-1	TGCAGTGCTAGTCGTAGGGGGAGTCGCACTGAAGCTTTCTTT	CSASRRGSRTEAFF
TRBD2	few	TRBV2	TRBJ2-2	TGTGCCAGTGGACTAGCGGGAGTGGTCGGGGAGCTGTTTTTT	CASGLAGVVGELFF
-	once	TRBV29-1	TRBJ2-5	TGCAGCGTTGGAGAAGAGACCCAGTACTTC	CSVGEETQYF
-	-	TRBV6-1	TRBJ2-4	TGTGCCAGCAGTGAATTACCAGTACCGTCCAAAAACATTCAGTACTTC	CASSELPVPSKNIQYF
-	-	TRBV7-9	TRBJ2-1	TGTGCCAGCAGCATAAGGGGTCTCTCCTACAATGAGCAGTTCTTC	CASSIRGLSYNEQFF
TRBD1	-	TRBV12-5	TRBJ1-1	TGTGCTAGTGGTTTGGAGACAGGGAGTCCGCTCTTT	CASGLETGSPLF
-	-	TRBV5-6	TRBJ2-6	TGTGCCAGCAGCATAGGGGGGGCCAACGTCCTGACTTTC	CASSIGGANVLTF
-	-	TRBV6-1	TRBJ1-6	TGTGCCAGCAGTGAACCAGGATCTAATTCACCCCTCCACTTT	CASSEPGSNSPLHF
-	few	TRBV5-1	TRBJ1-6	TGCGCCAGCAGGATTGGGAATTCACCCCTCCACTTT	CASRIGNSPLHF
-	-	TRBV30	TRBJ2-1	TGTGCCTGGAAGGGATTTCCCCACAATGAGCAGTTCTTC	CAWKGFPHNEQFF
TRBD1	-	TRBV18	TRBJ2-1	TGTGCCAGCTCGCCTTCCCGGGACAGGGTGGGTGAGCAGTTCTTC	CASSPSRDRVGEQFF
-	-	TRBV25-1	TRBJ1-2	TGTGCCAGCAGTGAATTAGGCAACTATGGCTACACCTTC	CASSELGNYGYTF
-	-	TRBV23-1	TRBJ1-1	TGCGCCAGCAGTCAATCGGGCCCGGGACAACTGAACACTGAAGCTTTCTTT	CASSQSGPGQLNTEAFF
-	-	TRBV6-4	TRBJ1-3	TGTGCCAGCAGTGACTCGTCTGGAAACACCATATATTTT	CASSDSSGNTIYF
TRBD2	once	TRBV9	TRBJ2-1	TGTGCCAGCAGCGTAGCTCCGGGAGGGTCCTACAATGAGCAGTTCTTC	CASSVAPGGSYNEQFF
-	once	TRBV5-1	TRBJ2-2	TGCGCCAGCAGCTTGGTGGCTCGCGGCACCGGGGAGCTGTTTTTT	CASSLVARGTGELFF
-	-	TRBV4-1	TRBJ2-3	TGCGCCAGCAGCCAAGATGTGGCAGGGCGCACAGATACGCAGTATTTT	CASSQDVAGRTDTQYF
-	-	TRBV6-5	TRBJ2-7	TGTGCCAGCAGCTGGCTGGGCTACGAGCAGTACTTC	CASSWLGYEQYF
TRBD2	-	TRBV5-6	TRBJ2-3	TGTGCCAGCAGCCCTACTCTGACTAGCGGGGCTCAGGATTTT	CASSPTLTSGAQDF
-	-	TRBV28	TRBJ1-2	TGTGCCAGCAACCCAATTGGGTATGGCTACACCTTC	CASNPIGYGYTF
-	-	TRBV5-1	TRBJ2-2	TGCGCCAGCAGCTTGGGTCTGGGGCGTCTGAACACCGGGGAGCTGTTTTTT	CASSLGLGRLNTGELFF
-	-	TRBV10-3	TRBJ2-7	TGTGCCATCAGTGACGTAGAAGAGCAGTACTTC	CAISDVEEQYF
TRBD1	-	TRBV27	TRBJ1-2	TGTGCCAGCAGTCCGTTGGACAGGGGCCTCTATGGCTACACCTTC	CASSPLDRGLYGYTF
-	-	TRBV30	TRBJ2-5	TGTGCCTGGGGGGGACGACTGTTAACGGGCGGGACCCAGTACTTC	CAWGGRLLTGGTQYF
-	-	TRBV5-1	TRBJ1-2	TGCGCCAGCAGCTTGGGTGGCAGGGACCTCTTTGGCTACACCTTC	CASSLGGRDLFGYTF
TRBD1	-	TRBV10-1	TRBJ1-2	TGCGCCAGCAGTGAGCCCCAACCGAACGACAGGGGCGGCAACTATGGCTACACCTTC	CASSEPQPNDRGGNYGYTF
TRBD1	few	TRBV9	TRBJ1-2	TGTGCCAGCAGCACACAGGGGGCGAACTATGGCTACACCTTC	CASSTQGANYGYTF
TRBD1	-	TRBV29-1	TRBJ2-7	TGCAGCGTGCTCCGGACAGGGGGCTACGAGCAGTACTTC	CSVLRTGGYEQYF
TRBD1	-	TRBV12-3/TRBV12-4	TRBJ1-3	TGTGCCAGCGACAGGGAAGCAGGAAACACCATATATTTT	CASDREAGNTIYF
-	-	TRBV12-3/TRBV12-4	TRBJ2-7	TGTGCCAGCGCGGGGATTTACGAGCAGTACTTC	CASAGIYEQYF
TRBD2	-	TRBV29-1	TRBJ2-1	TGCAGCGTCCGGACTAGCGGAGCCATCAGCTCCTACAATGAGCAGTTCTTC	CSVRTSGAISSYNEQFF
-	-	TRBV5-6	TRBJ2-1	TGTGCCAGCAGCTCTCTCGCCAATGAGCAGTTCTTC	CASSSLANEQFF
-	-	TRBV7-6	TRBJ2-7	TGTGCCAGCAGCTTAGTCGGCTCGGGGCGGCACGAGCAGTACTTC	CASSLVGSGRHEQYF